Below are 18 T cell receptor beta chains sequenced from a single sample in a study of human versus mouse CDR3 diversity and MHC coevolution. TCRdb's table, derived via immunoSEQ multiplex PCR, lists solely in-frame clones and lacks some. The table lists about 77,000 clones, 85% to 95% of them singletons. Sequenced input: naive CD4+ T cells from blood. Subset noted: CD45RO-negative CD62L-positive naive CD4 T cells. The source of these receptors is a person between 25 and 70 years old in good health.

This sequence joins TRBV28 and TRBJ2-7; the match to TRBD2 covers 7 bases. V shed 3 bases and J 0 bases; nucleotides not matched to a gene: 8. There are 16 residues in the CDR3. From germline, CDR1 is MDHEN and CDR2 SYDVKM. CDR3 sequence: CASSFIKVAGSYEQYF. The CDR3 nucleotides are TGTGCCAGCAGTTTCATAAAGGTAGCGGGCTCCTACGAGCAGTACTTC.

This clone appeared a single time. The V and J genes are TRBV5-6 and TRBJ2-6; D gene uncertain. There are 15 residues in the CDR3. Germline-derived CDR1 and CDR2 are SGHDT and YYEEEE. Trimming cost V 3 bases and J 0 bases, with 7 bases left between them. The DNA of the CDR3 is TGTGCCAGCAGCTCGTCTCGCTCTGGGGCCAACGTCCTGACTTTC. It translates to CASSSSRSGANVLTF.

The V gene is TRBV7-2, the J gene TRBJ2-2; 10 bases line up with TRBD2. The CDR3 loop spans 15 amino acids. The J segment lost 5 bases and the V segment lost 3 bases, leaving 3 bases of the junction unmatched. Per the germline V gene, CDR1 is SGHTA and CDR2 is FQGNSA. The DNA for the CDR3 is TGTGCCAGCAGCTTCACTAGCGGGGCTACCGGGGAGCTGTTTTTT. Translation: CASSFTSGATGELFF.

The chain joins TRBV10-3 to TRBJ1-2; 8 nucleotides line up with TRBD1. The length of the CDR3 is 14 residues. V shed 2 bases and J 2 bases; nucleotides not matched to a gene: 1. CDR1 is ENHRY, CDR2 SYGVKD, per germline. CDR3 DNA: TGTGCCATCAGTGAGCAGGGGGCGAACTATGGCTACACCTTC. This gives the protein CAISEQGANYGYTF.

The V call is TRBV5-1, the J call TRBJ1-1; D possibly corresponds to TRBD1 (5 bases). This CDR3 has 15 residues. Trimming shortened V by 0 bases and J by 2 bases, and 11 bases separated the two germline ends. Germline assignment: CDR1 SGHRS and CDR2 YFSETQ. CDR3 in DNA: TGCGCCAGCAGCTTGGCCGGGGGGAGAAACACTGAAGCTTTCTTT. It encodes CASSLAGGRNTEAFF.

The chain combines TRBV6-1 with TRBJ1-6; no reliable D call. CDR3 length: 15 amino acids. V lost 6 bases, J lost 0 bases, and 9 bases lay in between. From germline, CDR1 is MNHNS and CDR2 SASEGT. The CDR3 DNA is TGTGCCAGCAGCGAGCCTAGCTCCTATAATTCACCCCTCCACTTT. It codes for CASSEPSSYNSPLHF.

The rearrangement links TRBV6-5 to TRBJ2-2; tentatively, D is TRBD2 (6 bases). The V and J ends lost 6 bases and 4 bases respectively, with 9 bases between them. CDR1 and CDR2 from the germline V gene are MNHEY and SVGAGI. There are 13 residues in the CDR3. The CDR3 here is CASRSAGTGELFF. The CDR3 DNA sequence: TGTGCCAGCAGGTCAGCGGGCACCGGGGAGCTGTTTTTT.

The chain employs TRBV19 and TRBJ2-1, with 7 bases aligning to TRBD2. CDR1 is LNHDA, CDR2 SQIVND, per germline (reference sequence). This CDR3 has 15 residues. V gave up 3 bases and J gave up 4 bases; unmatched junction bases: 6. CDR3 in DNA: TGTGCCAGTAGTATTTCCGGGACTACTTACAATGAGCAGTTCTTC. Amino acid sequence: CASSISGTTYNEQFF.

The chain carries TRBV30 and TRBJ1-2; perhaps TRBD1 as D (5 bases). This CDR3 has 14 amino acids. Trimming cost V 3 bases and J 5 bases, with 16 bases left between them. The germline V gene encodes CDR1 GTSNPN and CDR2 SVGIG (reference sequence). This CDR3 is CAWRGGTRLYGYTF. DNA for the CDR3: TGTGCCTGGAGGGGCGGGACGCGACTATATGGCTACACCTTC.

The rearrangement links TRBV5-4 to TRBJ2-1; possible D gene TRBD2, 5 bases. The length of the CDR3 is 16 residues. Trimming stripped 1 base from V and 7 bases from J, with 18 bases between. Germline V gene sequence: CDR1 SGHNT, CDR2 YYREEE (reference sequence). CDR3 sequence (DNA): TGTGCCAGCAGCTTGTTACCGGGGTCCTCGGGGAATGAGCAGTTCTTC. The encoded protein is CASSLLPGSSGNEQFF.

V is TRBV30 and J is TRBJ1-2, with D unclear. This CDR3 is built from 11 residues. The germline V and J ends were trimmed by 8 bases and 2 bases, with 9 bases remaining between them. Germline V gene sequence: CDR1 GTSNPN, CDR2 SVGIG (reference sequence). Here the CDR3 DNA reads TGTGCCGTGGGCCTAAACTATGGCTACACCTTC. This codes for CAVGLNYGYTF.

V and J are TRBV28 and TRBJ2-7; D is perhaps TRBD1 (6 bases). V was pared by 4 bases and J by 1 base, with 14 bases between. There are 15 residues in the CDR3. Per the germline V gene, CDR1 is MDHEN and CDR2 is SYDVKM. CDR3 sequence: CASSSPTGPSYEQYF. The CDR3 DNA reads as TGTGCCAGCAGTTCCCCGACAGGCCCATCCTACGAGCAGTACTTC.

The chain couples TRBV5-1 to TRBJ2-3; TRBD2 matches at 8 bases. The V gene end was trimmed by 0 bases and the J gene end by 4 bases; junction bases not matched to a gene: 7. There are 16 residues in the CDR3. Germline V gene sequence: CDR1 SGHRS, CDR2 YFSETQ. The CDR3 protein is CASSLAAGGVADTQYF. CDR3 sequence (DNA): TGCGCCAGCAGCTTGGCCGCGGGGGGCGTGGCAGATACGCAGTATTTT.

The chain combines TRBV10-3 with TRBJ1-2, with a possible D match to TRBD1 (5 bases). V was pared by 3 bases and J by 4 bases, with 21 bases between. CDR1 is ENHRY and CDR2 is SYGVKD in the germline V gene. The CDR3 loop spans 17 amino acids. The CDR3 bases are TGTGCCATCAGTGATGCGGTGGTCAGGGATTGGGGCTATGGCTACACCTTC. This translates into CAISDAVVRDWGYGYTF.

The chain joins TRBV19 to TRBJ2-5; TRBD2 is a possible D gene (6 bases). The CDR3 length is 14 residues. Germline V gene sequence: CDR1 LNHDA, CDR2 SQIVND (reference sequence). Trimming cost V 5 bases and J 2 bases, with 12 bases left between them. CDR3 nucleotides: TGTGCCAGTAGTCCCCCGGGACTTCAAGAGACCCAGTACTTC. Protein: CASSPPGLQETQYF. The full variable domain, with the rest looked up from reference TRBV19 and TRBJ2-5, is DGGITQSPKYLFRKEGQNVTLSCEQNLNHDAMYWYRQDPGQGLRLIYYSQIVNDFQKGDIAEGYSVSREKKESFPLTVTSAQKNPTAFYLCASSPPGLQETQYFGPGTRLLVL.

V usage is TRBV5-1 and J usage is TRBJ2-2; TRBD1 is a possible D gene (5 bases). Per germline, CDR1 SGHRS and CDR2 YFSETQ. The CDR3 totals 15 residues. The germline V and J ends were trimmed by 3 bases and 1 base, with 10 bases remaining between them. CDR3 region: CASSYWQGNTGELFF. The DNA of the CDR3 is TGCGCCAGCAGCTACTGGCAGGGGAACACCGGGGAGCTGTTTTTT.

The V call is TRBV4-1, the J call TRBJ1-6; unclear D gene. Germline CDR1 MGHRA, CDR2 YSYEKL. V lost 1 base, J lost 2 bases, and 9 bases lay in between. This CDR3 region has 16 residues. The CDR3 reads CASSQGVGAYNSPLHF. The CDR3 DNA reads TGCGCCAGCAGCCAAGGAGTGGGCGCCTATAATTCACCCCTCCACTTT.

This chain links TRBV5-6 with TRBJ2-7, with TRBD2 identical over 7 bases. CDR1 is SGHDT and CDR2 is YYEEEE in the germline V gene. The CDR3 loop spans 15 amino acids. The J segment lost 1 base and the V segment lost 2 bases, leaving 6 bases of the junction unmatched. The CDR3 sequence is CASSFLADLSYEQYF. CDR3 bases: TGTGCCAGCAGCTTCCTAGCGGATCTTTCCTACGAGCAGTACTTC.